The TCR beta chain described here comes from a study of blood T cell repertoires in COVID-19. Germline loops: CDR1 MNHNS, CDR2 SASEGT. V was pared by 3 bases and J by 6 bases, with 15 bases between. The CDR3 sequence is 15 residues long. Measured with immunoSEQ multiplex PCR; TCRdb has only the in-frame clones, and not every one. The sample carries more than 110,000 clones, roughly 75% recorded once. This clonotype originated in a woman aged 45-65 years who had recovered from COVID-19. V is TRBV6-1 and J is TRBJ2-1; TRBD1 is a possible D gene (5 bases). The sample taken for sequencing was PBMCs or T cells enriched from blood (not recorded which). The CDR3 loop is CASSDSGASANEQFF. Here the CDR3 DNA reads TGTGCCAGCAGTGACAGTGGGGCGTCAGCCAATGAGCAGTTCTTC.